Listed below are T cell receptor beta chains from one sample, sequenced in a study of a mutant IDH1 vaccine in newly diagnosed glioma. Antigens of these TCRs are unknown. Data came from immunoSEQ multiplex PCR; TCRdb stores just in-frame clones and leaves some out. The table shows 110,000 or so clones, with roughly 88% occurring only once. The sequencing used PBMCs, collected from a glioma patient whose treatment included an IDH1 peptide vaccine. These receptors originate from a woman aged 50 to 60 with glioma. The CDR3 runs from the conserved cysteine through the conserved F or W. A D gene is named only where the DNA matches it firmly. Expanded clones are given a class, and other clones once, few, many or no size at all.

J,V,D,size,DNA,CDR3
TRBJ2-7,TRBV5-6,.,.,TGTGCCAGCAGCCCGAACGGGGATGACACCTACGAGCAGTACTTC,CASSPNGDDTYEQYF
TRBJ1-1,TRBV7-9,.,.,TGTGCCAGCAGCACTTCGGACAGAAACACTGAAGCTTTCTTT,CASSTSDRNTEAFF
TRBJ1-5,TRBV10-3,.,.,TGTGCCATCACGGGGGGCCCCAATCAGCCCCAGCATTTT,CAITGGPNQPQHF
TRBJ1-2,TRBV12-5,.,.,TGTGCTAGTGGTTTGGTAACGGGGGCGCTGGACTATGGCTACACCTTC,CASGLVTGALDYGYTF
TRBJ2-1,TRBV6-1,.,.,TGTGCCAGCAGAGAAGGAGGGGCTAGCCACAATGAGCAGTTCTTC,CASREGGASHNEQFF
TRBJ2-7,TRBV28,TRBD2,.,TGTGCCAGCAGTTTATGGCCTAGCGGGAGCCGGAGCTCCTACGAGCAGTACTTC,CASSLWPSGSRSSYEQYF
TRBJ2-1,TRBV7-9,TRBD1,.,TGTGCCAGCAGCTACCGGGACAGGGCCGTCTGGGAGCAGTTCTTC,CASSYRDRAVWEQFF
TRBJ2-1,TRBV18,TRBD1,.,TGTGCCAGCTCACCAGAAGACAGGGTCACCTACAATGAGCAGTTCTTC,CASSPEDRVTYNEQFF
TRBJ1-5,TRBV4-1,.,.,TGCGCCAGCAGCCCCGAGGAGTTTAGCAATCAGCCCCAGCATTTT,CASSPEEFSNQPQHF
TRBJ2-2,TRBV9,.,.,TGTGCCAGCAGCGAGAACACCGGGGAGCTGTTTTTT,CASSENTGELFF
TRBJ1-5,TRBV19,.,.,TGTGCCAGCTCGCCTCAGGGAGGCAATCAGCCCCAGCATTTT,CASSPQGGNQPQHF
TRBJ2-1,TRBV5-5,TRBD1,few,TGTGCCAGCAGCCCTGACAGGGGGCGGGATGAGCAGTTCTTC,CASSPDRGRDEQFF
TRBJ1-1,TRBV7-8,.,.,TGTGCCAGCATAAGGAACGGGCGGGCTGAAGCTTTCTTT,CASIRNGRAEAFF